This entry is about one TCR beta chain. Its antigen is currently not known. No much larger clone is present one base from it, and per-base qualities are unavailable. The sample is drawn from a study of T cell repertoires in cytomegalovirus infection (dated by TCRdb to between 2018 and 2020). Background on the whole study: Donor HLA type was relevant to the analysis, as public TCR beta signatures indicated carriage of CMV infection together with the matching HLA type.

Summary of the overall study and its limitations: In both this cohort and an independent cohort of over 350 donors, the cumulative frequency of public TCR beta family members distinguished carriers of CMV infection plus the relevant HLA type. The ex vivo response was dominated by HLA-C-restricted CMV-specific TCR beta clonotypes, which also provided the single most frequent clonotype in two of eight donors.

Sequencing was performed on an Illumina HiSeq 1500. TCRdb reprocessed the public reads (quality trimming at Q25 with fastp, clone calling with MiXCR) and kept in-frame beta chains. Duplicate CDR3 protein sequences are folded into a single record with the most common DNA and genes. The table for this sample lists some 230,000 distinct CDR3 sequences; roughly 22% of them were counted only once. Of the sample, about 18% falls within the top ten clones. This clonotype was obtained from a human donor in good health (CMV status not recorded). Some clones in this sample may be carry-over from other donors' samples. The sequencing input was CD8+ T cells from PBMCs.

The CDR3 has the sequence CASSLFRGYEQYF. The sequence in DNA is TGTGCCAGCAGCTTGTTCAGGGGCTACGAGCAGTACTTC. The V gene is TRBV5-4 and the J gene is TRBJ2-7; D gene: possibly TRBD1, on 6 matching bases. From the cysteine up to the phenylalanine, the CDR3 has a length of 13 residues. The only DNA kept is the CDR3, 39 bases in frame from the first base. From the germline V gene (reference sequence), CDR1 is SGHNT and CDR2 is YYREEE. Relative to germline, V is 1 base shorter and J is 3 bases shorter, with 8 bases between their ends.